These T cell receptor beta chains were read from a single sample in a study of blood T cell repertoires in COVID-19. Here immunoSEQ multiplex PCR was the method, and the copy in TCRdb shows in-frame clones only, minus some. The profile shows more than 300,000 clones, about 89% of them singletons. Input material: peripheral blood. The receptor set was obtained from a young woman with COVID-19, enrolled during active disease. Both conserved end residues are part of each CDR3. A D gene is named only where the DNA matches it firmly. Some rows have no size entry. The others give once, few or many, or a class for an expanded clone.

J gene	V gene	D gene	clone size	CDR3 DNA	CDR3 protein
TRBJ2-1	TRBV19	TRBD2	-	TGTGCCAGTAGTTCCGGGACTAGCGTCGATGAGCAGTTCTTC	CASSSGTSVDEQFF
TRBJ2-3	TRBV7-3	-	-	TGTGCCAGCAGCGCCGGGTCCACGGGAGATACGCAGTATTTT	CASSAGSTGDTQYF
TRBJ2-5	TRBV6-4	TRBD2	-	TGTGCCAGCAGGCCCGGGACTAGCGGGAGGGAGGGGGAGACCCAGTACTTC	CASRPGTSGREGETQYF
TRBJ2-7	TRBV7-2	TRBD1	-	TGTGCCAGCAGCTTTCAGACAGGGTACTACGAGCAGTACTTC	CASSFQTGYYEQYF
TRBJ2-3	TRBV11-2	-	once	TGTGCCAGCAGTCGCGTCTCTACGACAGATACGCAGTATTTT	CASSRVSTTDTQYF
TRBJ2-1	TRBV29-1	TRBD2	-	TGCAGCGCCTCGTTAGCGGGAGAAAGTGAGCAGTTCTTC	CSASLAGESEQFF
TRBJ2-7	TRBV13	TRBD1	-	TGTGCCAGCAGCCGGACAGGGTACCACGAGCAGTACTTC	CASSRTGYHEQYF
TRBJ2-3	TRBV7-2	-	-	TGTGCCAGCAGCTTAAATGGCGCGGGAATCACAGATACGCAGTATTTT	CASSLNGAGITDTQYF
TRBJ2-5	TRBV28	TRBD1	once	TGTGCCAGCAGTTTGGAGCAGGGGGTCGCCCCCGCGTACTTC	CASSLEQGVAPAYF
TRBJ2-3	TRBV20-1	TRBD2	-	TGCAGTGCGAGTGGACTAGCGGGGACTAGCACAGATACGCAGTATTTT	CSASGLAGTSTDTQYF
TRBJ2-2	TRBV3-1/TRBV3-2	-	-	TGTGCCAGCAGCCAAAGGCCGCGCCGAGGGAACACCGGGGAGCTGTTTTTT	CASSQRPRRGNTGELFF
TRBJ2-3	TRBV4-3	TRBD2	-	TGCGCCAGCAGCCAAGACCCTCCTAGCGGGACCCCCCACACAGATACGCAGTATTTT	CASSQDPPSGTPHTDTQYF
TRBJ1-2	TRBV10-3	TRBD1	-	TGTGCCGCCCGGGACAGGGATGGCTACACCTTC	CAARDRDGYTF
TRBJ2-3	TRBV5-4	-	-	TGTGCCAGCAGCAAGGACTCATACACAGATACGCAGTATTTT	CASSKDSYTDTQYF
TRBJ2-7	TRBV28	-	-	TGTGCCAGCAGCCCCGGACTTACCGTCTCCTACGAGCAGTACTTC	CASSPGLTVSYEQYF
TRBJ2-3	TRBV7-6	-	once	TGTGCCAGCAGCTCCCGGCCTCGGGATCCGGCCGGTGTCGCAAGAGATACGCAGTATTTT	CASSSRPRDPAGVARDTQYF
TRBJ1-6	TRBV7-2	-	-	TGTGCCAGCAGCTTAAGATGGAGCTCCTATAATTCACCCCTCCACTTT	CASSLRWSSYNSPLHF
TRBJ2-1	TRBV28	TRBD1	few	TGTGCCAGCAGACTACAGGGGGCAACGGGCAATGAGCAGTTCTTC	CASRLQGATGNEQFF
TRBJ2-7	TRBV27	-	-	TGTGCCAGCAGCCCATCAGGGGCTAGCTCCTACGAGCAGTACTTC	CASSPSGASSYEQYF
TRBJ1-2	TRBV27	TRBD1	-	TGTGCCAGCAGTTCCCTCTGGACAGGGCTGCCTAACTATGGCTACACCTTC	CASSSLWTGLPNYGYTF
TRBJ1-2	TRBV27	TRBD1	once	TGTGCCAGCAGAATGGGACAGGGTCCAAGCTACACCTTC	CASRMGQGPSYTF
TRBJ1-1	TRBV29-1	TRBD1	-	TGCAGCGCCTCCCGGGACAGGGGGCTTGAAGCTTTCTTT	CSASRDRGLEAFF
TRBJ2-7	TRBV3-1/TRBV3-2	TRBD2	-	TGTGCCAGCAGCCAACGGTTTGGCGGGAGTTTTAGCTACGAGCAGTACTTC	CASSQRFGGSFSYEQYF
TRBJ2-3	TRBV2	TRBD2	-	TGTGCCAGCGGGACTAGCGGGAGAACAGATACGCAGTATTTT	CASGTSGRTDTQYF
TRBJ2-5	TRBV27	TRBD2	-	TGTGCCAGCAGCCCACTCGGGGGGGAAGAGACCCAGTACTTC	CASSPLGGEETQYF
TRBJ2-3	TRBV4-1	-	once	TGCGCCAGCAGCCAGACGCGGTTCACAGATACGCAGTATTTT	CASSQTRFTDTQYF